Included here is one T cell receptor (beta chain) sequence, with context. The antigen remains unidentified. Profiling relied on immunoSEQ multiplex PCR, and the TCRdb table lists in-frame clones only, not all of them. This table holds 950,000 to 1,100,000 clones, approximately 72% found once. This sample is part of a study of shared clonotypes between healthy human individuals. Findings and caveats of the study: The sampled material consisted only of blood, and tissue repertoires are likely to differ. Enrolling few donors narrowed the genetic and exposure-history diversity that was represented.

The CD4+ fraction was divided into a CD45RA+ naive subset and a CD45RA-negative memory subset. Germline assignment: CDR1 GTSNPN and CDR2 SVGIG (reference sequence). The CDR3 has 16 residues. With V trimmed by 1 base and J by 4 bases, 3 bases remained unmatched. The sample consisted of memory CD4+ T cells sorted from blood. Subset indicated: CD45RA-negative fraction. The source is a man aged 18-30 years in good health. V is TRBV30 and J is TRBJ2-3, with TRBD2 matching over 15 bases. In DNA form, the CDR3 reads TGTGCCTGGAGTGCGGGACTAGCGGGGGGAGCAGATACGCAGTATTTT. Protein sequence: CAWSAGLAGGADTQYF.